This section outlines one T cell receptor beta chain sequence together with its context. Its matching antigen is unknown. This entry belongs to a study of neoadjuvant anti-PD-1 for oral cavity cancer. For the study at large: Before surgery, most patients got three to four biweekly 3 mg/kg nivolumab doses. Patients without progression received a fourth nivolumab dose around day 43, then surgical resection on days 50-56. Study findings and constraints: Pretreatment Treg/Th17 ratio correlated inversely with post-treatment tumor clonality.

The protocol was immunoSEQ multiplex PCR, while the TCRdb copy is restricted to in-frame clones and leaves out a portion. The repertoire has 17,000 or so clones, about 61% of them found once; the top ten carry 2.5% to 3%. The germline gives CDR1 SGDLS, CDR2 YYNGEE. This CDR3 is built from 17 residues. V shed 3 bases, J shed 5 bases, and the junction held 12 bases outside the gene matches. This TCR was sampled from a person aged 35-80 years with oral cavity squamous cell carcinoma. The sample in question was PBMCs, obtained before nivolumab (anti-PD-1) treatment. The chain recombines TRBV9 with TRBJ2-1, with TRBD2 matching over 9 bases. CDR3 sequence: CASSAWTSANGNNEQFF. CDR3 DNA sequence: TGTGCCAGCAGCGCGTGGACTAGCGCGAATGGTAACAATGAGCAGTTCTTC.